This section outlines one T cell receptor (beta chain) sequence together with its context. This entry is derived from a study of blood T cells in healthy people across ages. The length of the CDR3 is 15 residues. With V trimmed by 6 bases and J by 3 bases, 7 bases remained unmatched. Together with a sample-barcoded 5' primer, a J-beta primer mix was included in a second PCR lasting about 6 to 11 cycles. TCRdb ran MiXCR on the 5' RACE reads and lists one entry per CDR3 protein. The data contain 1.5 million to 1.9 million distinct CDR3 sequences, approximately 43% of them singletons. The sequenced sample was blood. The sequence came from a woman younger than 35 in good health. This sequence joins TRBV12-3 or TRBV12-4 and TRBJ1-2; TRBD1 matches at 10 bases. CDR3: CASSRQGAVDYGYTF. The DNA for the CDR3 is TGTGCCAGCAGCAGACAGGGGGCTGTGGACTATGGCTACACCTTC.